Listed below are T cell receptor beta chains from one sample, sequenced in a study of CD8+ T cells in alopecia areata. Profiled with immunoSEQ multiplex PCR; TCRdb holds only in-frame clones, not every one. This table holds about 110,000 clones, 59% found once. The sequenced sample was CD8+ T cells sorted from blood. The receptors come from a human donor in good health. Each CDR3 is given with its conserved first and last residue. A D gene is named only where the DNA matches it firmly.

d_call cdr3_length v_call cdr3_aa
TRBD1 14 TRBV5-4 CASSLGQGYTEAFF
- 13 TRBV5-6 CASSLVEGYGYTF
- 14 TRBV5-7 CASSWTGGGYEQYF
- 15 TRBV4-3 CASSQPGQTNTEAFF
TRBD1 13 TRBV2 CARGPGTDYGYTF
- 14 TRBV28 CASNQGTMNTEAFF
- 16 TRBV27 CASTLFFRGDTGELFF
TRBD2 12 TRBV30 CAWSRLAGGQFF
- 12 TRBV5-6 CASSLGNQPQHF
- 11 TRBV25-1 CASSEGEKLFF
- 15 TRBV10-3 CAISESARGHNEQFF
- 14 TRBV4-3 CASSQESSYNEQFF
TRBD1 15 TRBV7-9 CASSFDGTGFYEQYF
TRBD1 16 TRBV29-1 CSVEAWMGQGVYEQYF
- 14 TRBV7-2 CASSTTGTNYGYTF
TRBD2 13 TRBV7-9 CASKGGLQETQYF